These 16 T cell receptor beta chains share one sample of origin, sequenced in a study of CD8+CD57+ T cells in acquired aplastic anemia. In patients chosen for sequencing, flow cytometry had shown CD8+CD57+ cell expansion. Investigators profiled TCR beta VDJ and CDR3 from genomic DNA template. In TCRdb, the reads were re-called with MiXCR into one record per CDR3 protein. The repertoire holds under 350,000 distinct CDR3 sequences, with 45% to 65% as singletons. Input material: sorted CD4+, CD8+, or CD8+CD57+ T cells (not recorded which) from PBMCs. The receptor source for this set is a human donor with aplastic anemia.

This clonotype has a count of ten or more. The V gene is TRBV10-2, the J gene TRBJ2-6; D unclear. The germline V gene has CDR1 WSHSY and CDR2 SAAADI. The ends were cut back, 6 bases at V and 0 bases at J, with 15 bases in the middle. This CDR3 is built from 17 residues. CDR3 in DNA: TGCGCCAGCAGGTTTACCCTTCTAAGCTCTGGGGCCAACGTCCTGACTTTC. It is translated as CASRFTLLSSGANVLTF.

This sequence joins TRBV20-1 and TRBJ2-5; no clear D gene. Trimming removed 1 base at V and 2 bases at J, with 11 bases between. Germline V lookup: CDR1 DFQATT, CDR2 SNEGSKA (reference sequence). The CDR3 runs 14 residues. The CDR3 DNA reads TGCAGTGCTAGAGGAACCGATAGGCAAGAGACCCAGTACTTC. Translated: CSARGTDRQETQYF.

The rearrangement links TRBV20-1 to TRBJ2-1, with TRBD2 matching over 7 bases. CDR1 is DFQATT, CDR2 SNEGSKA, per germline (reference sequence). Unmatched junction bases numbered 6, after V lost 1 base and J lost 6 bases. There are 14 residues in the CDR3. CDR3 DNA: TGCAGTGCTAGAGGAGGACTAGAAGGCAATGAGCAGTTCTTC. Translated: CSARGGLEGNEQFF.

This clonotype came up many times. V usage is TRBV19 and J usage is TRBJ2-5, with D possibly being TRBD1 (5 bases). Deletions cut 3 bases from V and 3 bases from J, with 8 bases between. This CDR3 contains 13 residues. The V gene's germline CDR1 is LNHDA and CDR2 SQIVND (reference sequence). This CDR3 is CASSMGQEETQYF. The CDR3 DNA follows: TGTGCCAGTAGTATGGGGCAGGAAGAGACCCAGTACTTC.

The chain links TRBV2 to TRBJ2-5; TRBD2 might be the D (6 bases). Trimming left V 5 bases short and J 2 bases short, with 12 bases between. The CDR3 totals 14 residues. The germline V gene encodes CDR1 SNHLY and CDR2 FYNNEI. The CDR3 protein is CASSSGAGQETQYF. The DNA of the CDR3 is TGTGCCAGCAGTTCCGGGGCGGGACAAGAGACCCAGTACTTC.

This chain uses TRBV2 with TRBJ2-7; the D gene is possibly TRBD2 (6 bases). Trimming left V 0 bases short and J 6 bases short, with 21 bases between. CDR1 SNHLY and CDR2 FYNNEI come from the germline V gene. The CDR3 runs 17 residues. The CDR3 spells CASSEAWGGRTSAEQYF. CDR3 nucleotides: TGTGCCAGCAGTGAAGCGTGGGGAGGCAGGACTTCGGCCGAGCAGTACTTC.

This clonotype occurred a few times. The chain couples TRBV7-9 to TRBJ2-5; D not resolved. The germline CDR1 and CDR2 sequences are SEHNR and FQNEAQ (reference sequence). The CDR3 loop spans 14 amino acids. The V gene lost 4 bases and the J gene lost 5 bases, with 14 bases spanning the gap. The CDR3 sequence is CASSSGPIGETQYF. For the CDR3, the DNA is TGTGCCAGCAGCTCCGGACCCATAGGGGAGACCCAGTACTTC.

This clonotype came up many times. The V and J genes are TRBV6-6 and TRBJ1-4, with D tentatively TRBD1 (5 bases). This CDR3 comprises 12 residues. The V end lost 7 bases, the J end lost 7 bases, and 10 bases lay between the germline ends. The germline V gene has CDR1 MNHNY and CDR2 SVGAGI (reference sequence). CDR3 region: CASKEQGEKLFF. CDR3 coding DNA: TGTGCCAGCAAGGAGCAGGGTGAAAAACTGTTTTTT.

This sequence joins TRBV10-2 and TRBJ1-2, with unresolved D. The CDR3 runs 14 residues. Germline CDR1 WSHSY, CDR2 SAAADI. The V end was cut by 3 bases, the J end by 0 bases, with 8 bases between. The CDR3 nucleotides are TGCGCCAGCAGTGACCAGGAGACTAACTATGGCTACACCTTC. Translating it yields CASSDQETNYGYTF.

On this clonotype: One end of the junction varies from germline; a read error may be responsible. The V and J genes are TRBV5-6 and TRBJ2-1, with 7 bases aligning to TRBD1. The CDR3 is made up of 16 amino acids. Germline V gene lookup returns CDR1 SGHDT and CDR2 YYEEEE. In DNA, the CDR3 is TGTGCCAGCAGCTGGTTAGAGGACAGGTTCTACGATGAGCAGTTCTTC. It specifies CASSWLEDRFYDEQFF.

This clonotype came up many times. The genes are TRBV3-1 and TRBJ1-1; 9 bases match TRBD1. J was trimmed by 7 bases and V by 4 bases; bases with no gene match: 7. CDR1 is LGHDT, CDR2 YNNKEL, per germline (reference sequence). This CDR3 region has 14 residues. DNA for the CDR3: TGTGCCAGCAGCCCAGGTCGGGGACAGGGTGAAGCTTTCTTT. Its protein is CASSPGRGQGEAFF.

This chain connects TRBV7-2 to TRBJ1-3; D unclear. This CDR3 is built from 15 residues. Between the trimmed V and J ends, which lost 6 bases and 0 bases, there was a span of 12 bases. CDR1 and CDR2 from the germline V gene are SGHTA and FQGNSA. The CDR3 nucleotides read TGTGCCAGCAGATTAACGACCGTCTCTGGAAACACCATATATTTT. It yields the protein CASRLTTVSGNTIYF.

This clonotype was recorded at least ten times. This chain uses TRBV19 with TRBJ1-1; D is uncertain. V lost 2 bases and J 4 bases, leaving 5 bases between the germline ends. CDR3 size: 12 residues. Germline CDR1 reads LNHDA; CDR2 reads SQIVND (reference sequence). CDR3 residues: CASSIPSTEAFF. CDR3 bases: TGTGCCAGTAGTATACCCTCCACTGAAGCTTTCTTT.

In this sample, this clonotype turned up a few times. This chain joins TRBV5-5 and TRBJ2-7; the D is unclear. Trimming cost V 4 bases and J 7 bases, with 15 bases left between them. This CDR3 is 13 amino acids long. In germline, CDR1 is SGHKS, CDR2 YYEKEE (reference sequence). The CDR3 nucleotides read TGTGCCAGCAGCGACCCCAATCTCCGGGAGCAGTACTTC. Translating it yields CASSDPNLREQYF.

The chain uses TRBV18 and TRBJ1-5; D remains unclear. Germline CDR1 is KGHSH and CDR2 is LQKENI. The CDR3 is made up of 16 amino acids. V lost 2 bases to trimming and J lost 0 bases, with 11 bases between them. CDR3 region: CASSPSDPNSNQPQHF. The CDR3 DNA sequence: TGTGCCAGCTCACCATCAGACCCCAATAGCAATCAGCCCCAGCATTTT.

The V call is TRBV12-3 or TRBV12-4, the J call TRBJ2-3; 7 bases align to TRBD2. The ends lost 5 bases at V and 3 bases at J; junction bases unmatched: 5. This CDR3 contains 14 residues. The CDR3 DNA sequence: TGTGCCAGCAGTCAGATCGGGGGGACAGATACGCAGTATTTT. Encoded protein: CASSQIGGTDTQYF.